The rows below give T cell receptor beta chains drawn from one sample of a study of OX40 agonist ivuxolimab in advanced cancers. Produced via immunoSEQ multiplex PCR; TCRdb's table is partial and in-frame only. Counted here are 72,000 or so clones, about 91% occurring once; the ten biggest clones make up 0.86%. The sample in question was CD4+ or CD8+ T cells sorted from blood, obtained in a trial of the OX40 agonist ivuxolimab. The receptor set was obtained from an adult with an advanced solid tumor such as melanoma, head and neck, liver or kidney cancer. CDR3s include the opening cysteine and the closing phenylalanine or tryptophan. Fields, in order: J gene, clone size, D gene, V gene, CDR3 protein, CDR3 DNA. A D gene is named only where the DNA matches it firmly. Size is omitted from some rows. Given values are once, few, many or a class for expanded clones.

TRBJ2-7 NA NA TRBV19 CASSPGMIRGHEQYF TGTGCCAGTAGTCCCGGGATGATCAGGGGCCACGAGCAGTACTTC
TRBJ1-2 NA NA TRBV30 CAWSRVSPGYTF TGTGCCTGGAGTCGGGTCTCCCCTGGCTACACCTTC
TRBJ2-1 NA NA TRBV9 CASTPWGGQNGEQFF TGTGCCAGCACCCCTTGGGGGGGGCAAAATGGTGAGCAGTTCTTC
TRBJ2-3 NA TRBD2 TRBV28 CASSPGVAGVSDTQYF TGTGCCAGCAGTCCAGGGGTAGCGGGGGTATCAGATACGCAGTATTTT
TRBJ1-4 NA NA TRBV10-3 CAISEGRGNEKLFF TGTGCCATCAGTGAGGGCAGGGGTAATGAAAAACTGTTTTTT
TRBJ1-2 NA NA TRBV25-1 CASSEPGNRANLYGYTF TGTGCCAGCAGTGAACCCGGGAACAGGGCGAACCTCTATGGCTACACCTTC
TRBJ2-3 NA TRBD2 TRBV14 CASSPAGVNTQYF TGTGCCAGCAGCCCAGCGGGAGTGAATACGCAGTATTTT
TRBJ1-2 NA NA TRBV28 CASAEGTSANYGYTF TGTGCCAGCGCCGAAGGGACCTCAGCTAACTATGGCTACACCTTC
TRBJ2-1 NA TRBD2 TRBV4-1 CASSQFGNPSGGHNEQFF TGCGCCAGCAGCCAGTTTGGGAACCCTAGCGGGGGCCACAATGAGCAGTTCTTC
TRBJ2-5 NA TRBD2 TRBV5-1 CASSGLAGHKETQYF TGCGCCAGCAGCGGACTAGCGGGGCACAAAGAGACCCAGTACTTC
TRBJ2-5 NA TRBD2 TRBV15 CATMKSSGGGRETQYF TGTGCCACCATGAAGAGTAGCGGGGGGGGCAGGGAGACCCAGTACTTC
TRBJ1-1 NA TRBD1 TRBV7-2 CASSLATGGVNTEAFF TGTGCCAGCAGCTTAGCTACAGGGGGCGTCAACACTGAAGCTTTCTTT
TRBJ2-2 once TRBD2 TRBV4-3 CASSLGLAGGYTGELFF TGCGCCAGCAGCCTGGGACTAGCGGGGGGCTACACCGGGGAGCTGTTTTTT
TRBJ1-5 NA NA TRBV28 CASSPGGLEQHF TGTGCCAGCAGCCCTGGGGGGTTGGAGCAGCATTTT
TRBJ2-2 NA NA TRBV27 CASSFRRGLAGELFF TGTGCCAGCAGTTTTCGTAGGGGGTTGGCCGGGGAGCTGTTTTTT
TRBJ2-7 NA TRBD2 TRBV10-3 CAISDGRSAYEQYF TGTGCCATCAGTGACGGGAGGTCGGCCTACGAGCAGTACTTC
TRBJ2-5 once NA TRBV7-2 CASSSQSGLGGTQYF TGTGCCAGCAGCTCCCAGAGCGGACTGGGGGGAACCCAGTACTTC
TRBJ2-7 few TRBD2 TRBV7-8 CASSLPWGLDSEQYF TGTGCCAGCAGCTTACCTTGGGGACTAGACTCCGAGCAGTACTTC
TRBJ2-3 NA NA TRBV5-1 CASLRDTSTDTQYF TGCGCCAGCCTCCGGGACACCTCCACAGATACGCAGTATTTT
TRBJ1-6 NA TRBD1 TRBV5-1 CASSLIPGTENSPLHF TGCGCCAGCAGCTTGATCCCCGGGACAGAAAATTCACCCCTCCACTTT
TRBJ1-2 NA NA TRBV6-5 CASSKGTTNNYGYTF TGTGCCAGCAGCAAAGGGACAACAAATAACTATGGCTACACCTTC
TRBJ2-5 few NA TRBV5-4 CASRKWGLKTQYF TGTGCCAGCAGGAAGTGGGGGCTAAAGACCCAGTACTTC
TRBJ2-5 NA NA TRBV6-1 CASRRLANSQETQYF TGTGCCAGCAGGCGACTGGCAAACTCGCAAGAGACCCAGTACTTC
TRBJ1-6 NA NA TRBV19 CASSIDHRGGQNSPLHF TGTGCCAGTAGTATAGACCACCGAGGAGGACAGAATTCACCCCTCCACTTT
TRBJ2-4 NA TRBD2 TRBV11-3 CASSLRTSGDIQYF TGTGCCAGCAGCTTACGGACTAGCGGGGACATTCAGTACTTC
TRBJ1-5 NA TRBD1 TRBV6-4 CASRARQGGTSGQPQHF TGTGCCAGCAGAGCTCGACAGGGGGGTACGTCGGGTCAGCCCCAGCATTTT
TRBJ1-3 NA NA TRBV7-2 CASSLFTGTIYF TGTGCCAGCAGCTTATTTACGGGCACCATATATTTT
TRBJ2-4 NA NA TRBV18 CASSPFRVPAKNIQYF TGTGCCAGCTCACCATTCAGGGTCCCAGCCAAAAACATTCAGTACTTC
TRBJ1-2 few NA TRBV6-5 CASCAFFLYGYTF TGTGCCAGCTGTGCCTTTTTCCTCTATGGCTACACCTTC
TRBJ1-5 NA NA TRBV27 CASSLEGPNQPQHF TGTGCCAGCAGTTTAGAGGGACCCAATCAGCCCCAGCATTTT
TRBJ2-7 NA TRBD1 TRBV5-5 CASSPWTGGNYEQYF TGTGCCAGCAGCCCGTGGACAGGGGGAAACTACGAGCAGTACTTC
TRBJ2-5 NA NA TRBV10-3 CAISESRETQYF TGTGCCATCAGTGAGTCCCGGGAGACCCAGTACTTC
TRBJ1-4 few NA TRBV2 CASSRDGLNEKLFF TGTGCCAGCAGCAGGGACGGTCTTAATGAAAAACTGTTTTTT
TRBJ1-2 NA NA TRBV19 CASSPGSASRNYGYTF TGTGCCAGTAGTCCAGGCAGCGCCTCCCGGAACTATGGCTACACCTTC
TRBJ2-2 once TRBD1 TRBV6-1 CASTKGQGATGELFF TGTGCCAGCACCAAGGGACAGGGCGCCACCGGGGAGCTGTTTTTT
TRBJ1-2 few NA TRBV6-1 CASSVVTLEGYTF TGTGCCAGCAGTGTGGTGACCCTGGAGGGCTACACCTTC
TRBJ1-5 NA NA TRBV27 CASNPLPGPNQPQHF TGTGCCAGCAATCCCTTACCGGGGCCGAATCAGCCCCAGCATTTT
TRBJ2-5 NA NA TRBV18 CASSLPQEIQETQYF TGTGCCAGCTCACTACCCCAAGAAATCCAAGAGACCCAGTACTTC
TRBJ2-5 NA NA TRBV27 CASSFATVYQETQYF TGTGCCAGCAGTTTCGCTACAGTGTACCAAGAGACCCAGTACTTC
TRBJ1-4 NA TRBD1 TRBV5-1 CASSRGPGNEKLFF TGCGCCAGCAGCAGGGGGCCGGGTAATGAAAAACTGTTTTTT
TRBJ1-6 NA NA TRBV1 CTSSQETFGNRSPLHF TGCACCAGCAGCCAAGAGACGTTCGGGAATCGCTCACCCCTCCACTTT
TRBJ2-3 NA NA TRBV7-2 CASRSRGPSSTDTQYF TGTGCCAGCAGATCCAGGGGTCCCTCTAGCACAGATACGCAGTATTTT
TRBJ1-2 few NA TRBV27 CASSRTANYGYTF TGTGCCAGCAGTCGGACAGCTAACTATGGCTACACCTTC
TRBJ2-4 NA NA TRBV19 CASSIGSGLGKNIQYF TGTGCCAGTAGTATAGGTTCGGGTCTCGGCAAAAACATTCAGTACTTC
TRBJ2-1 once NA TRBV30 CASPGISYNEQFF TGTGCCTCCCCGGGAATCTCCTACAATGAGCAGTTCTTC
TRBJ2-7 NA NA TRBV13 CASSRDADYEQYF TGTGCCAGCAGCCGGGACGCTGACTACGAGCAGTACTTC
TRBJ2-5 NA NA TRBV11-2 CASSLFPNQETQYF TGTGCCAGCAGCTTATTCCCGAACCAAGAGACCCAGTACTTC
TRBJ1-4 NA TRBD1 TRBV5-1 CASSSGQAGANEKLFF TGCGCCAGCAGCTCGGGACAGGCGGGGGCTAATGAAAAACTGTTTTTT
TRBJ2-1 NA TRBD2 TRBV18 CASSPREGRNEQFF TGTGCCAGCTCACCCCGGGAGGGCCGCAATGAGCAGTTCTTC
TRBJ1-6 NA TRBD1 TRBV5-1 CASSLGGTVNSPLHF TGCGCCAGCAGCTTGGGTGGGACAGTCAATTCACCCCTCCACTTT
TRBJ2-7 NA TRBD2 TRBV5-1 CASSVPSGLSYEQYF TGCGCCAGCAGCGTACCTAGCGGACTTTCCTACGAGCAGTACTTC
TRBJ2-2 once NA TRBV7-2 CASSLLFSDSGELFF TGTGCCAGCAGCTTATTGTTCTCTGATTCCGGGGAGCTGTTTTTT
TRBJ1-5 few NA TRBV5-4 CASSLRGSNQPQHF TGTGCCAGCAGCTTGAGGGGAAGCAATCAGCCCCAGCATTTT
TRBJ2-2 NA TRBD2 TRBV5-1 CASSLLAGAGELFF TGCGCCAGCAGCTTACTAGCGGGAGCCGGGGAGCTGTTTTTT
TRBJ1-1 NA NA TRBV5-1 CASSLARRGPEAFF TGCGCCAGCAGCTTGGCACGGAGGGGCCCTGAAGCTTTCTTT